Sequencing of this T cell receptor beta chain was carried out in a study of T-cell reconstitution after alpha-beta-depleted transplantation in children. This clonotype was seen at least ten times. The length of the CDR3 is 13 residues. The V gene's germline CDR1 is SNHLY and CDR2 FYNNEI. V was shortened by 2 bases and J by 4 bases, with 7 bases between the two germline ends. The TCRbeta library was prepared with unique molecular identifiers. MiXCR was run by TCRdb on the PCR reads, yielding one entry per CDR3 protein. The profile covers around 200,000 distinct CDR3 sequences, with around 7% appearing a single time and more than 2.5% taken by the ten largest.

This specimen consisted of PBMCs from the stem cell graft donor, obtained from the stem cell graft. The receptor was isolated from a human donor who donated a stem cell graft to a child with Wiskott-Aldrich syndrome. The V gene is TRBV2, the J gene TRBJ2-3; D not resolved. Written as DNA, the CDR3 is TGTGCCAGCAGTGAACAAGGTCCAGATACGCAGTATTTT. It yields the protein CASSEQGPDTQYF. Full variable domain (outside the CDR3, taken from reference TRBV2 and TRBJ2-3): EPEVTQTPSHQVTQMGQEVILRCVPISNHLYFYWYRQILGQKVEFLVSFYNNEISEKSEIFDDQFSVERPDGSNFTLKIRSTKLEDSAMYFCASSEQGPDTQYFGPGTRLTVL.